One sample yielded the 20 T cell receptor beta chains listed below, sequenced in a study of regulatory T cells. Primers: 52 TRBV forward and 13 TRBJ reverse. Libraries were prepared by immunoSEQ multiplex PCR; TCRdb keeps only in-frame clonotypes and omits some of them. The sample holds about 5,900 clones; roughly 80% are singletons and the top ten take roughly 32%. The sequencing input was CD8+ T cells sorted from blood. The source is a child aged 5 to 17 with CD3G deficiency.

The CDR3, as DNA: TGTGCCAGCAGCCCCCCGGGGGGACAGGCGAAGACCCAGTACTTC. Protein product: CASSPPGGQAKTQYF. V and J are TRBV7-9 and TRBJ2-5; perhaps TRBD1 as D (8 bases). Germline V gene lookup returns CDR1 SEHNR and CDR2 FQNEAQ (reference sequence). Trimming took off 5 bases at V and 6 bases at J, with 19 bases between the two ends. CDR3 length equals 15 residues.

The chain recombines TRBV28 with TRBJ1-1; D is perhaps TRBD1 (5 bases). With 7 bases removed from V and 5 bases from J, the gap between germline ends came to 23 bases. This CDR3 has 16 residues. Germline assignment: CDR1 MDHEN and CDR2 SYDVKM. CDR3: CASIGGEGWSYTEAFF. CDR3 bases: TGTGCCAGCATCGGGGGTGAGGGGTGGTCTTATACTGAAGCTTTCTTT.

V usage is TRBV10-3 and J usage is TRBJ1-2; 9 bases fit TRBD1. Germline CDR1 ENHRY, CDR2 SYGVKD. CDR3 length: 15 amino acids. The junction had 3 bases not matched to a gene; V was cut back by 2 bases and J by 2 bases. The CDR3 sequence: CAISEGTGRNYGYTF. As DNA, the CDR3 is TGTGCCATCAGTGAGGGGACAGGGAGGAACTATGGCTACACCTTC.

The rearrangement joins TRBV5-5 to TRBJ2-3, with 7 positions matching TRBD1. This CDR3 contains 15 residues. CDR1 is SGHKS and CDR2 is YYEKEE in the germline V gene (reference sequence). Trimming took 3 bases from V and 2 from J; bases not matched to a gene: 6. The CDR3 DNA reads TGTGCCAGCAGCTACGAGGGACAGCCCACAGATACGCAGTATTTT. It is translated as CASSYEGQPTDTQYF. Using reference TRBV5-5 and TRBJ2-3 for the parts outside the CDR3, the full variable domain is DAGVTQSPTHLIKTRGQQVTLRCSPISGHKSVSWYQQVLGQGPQFIFQYYEKEERGRGNFPDRFSARQFPNYSSELNVNALLLGDSALYLCASSYEGQPTDTQYFGPGTRLTVL.

The J gene is TRBJ2-1, the V gene TRBV6-6; D uncertain. Germline loops: CDR1 MNHNY, CDR2 SVGAGI (reference sequence). The CDR3 runs to 13 residues. Trimming left V 4 bases short and J 6 bases short, with 10 bases between. CDR3 region: CASSLSNFNEQFF. The CDR3 DNA is TGTGCCAGCAGTTTAAGCAATTTCAATGAGCAGTTCTTC.

This clone appeared a single time. This chain connects TRBV5-1 to TRBJ2-7, with 12 positions matching TRBD2. Trimming at V came to 0 bases and at J to 2 bases, leaving 0 bases not matched to a gene. From germline, CDR1 is SGHRS and CDR2 YFSETQ. This CDR3 comprises 15 residues. The DNA for the CDR3 is TGCGCCAGCAGCTTGGGACTAGCGGGAGCCTACGAGCAGTACTTC. Translating gives CASSLGLAGAYEQYF.

The V and J genes are TRBV7-9 and TRBJ2-1; D is possibly TRBD1 or TRBD2 (5 bases each). CDR1 SEHNR and CDR2 FQNEAQ come from the germline V gene (reference sequence). The V gene lost 5 bases and the J gene lost 4 bases, with 18 bases spanning the gap. The CDR3 covers 16 residues. The CDR3 bases are TGTGCCAGCAGCCCCCGGGACCCGAGGGGATACAATGAGCAGTTCTTC. Protein: CASSPRDPRGYNEQFF.

This clone occurred a few times. This chain connects TRBV5-1 to TRBJ2-7, with 7 nucleotides matching TRBD1. Germline CDR1 and CDR2: SGHRS and YFSETQ. The V and J ends lost 3 bases and 6 bases, in that order; junction bases with no gene match: 6. The CDR3 is 13 amino acids. CDR3 coding DNA: TGCGCCAGCAGCTACAGGGGTATGGGCGAGCAGTACTTC. Residues: CASSYRGMGEQYF.

The chain joins TRBV4-1 to TRBJ2-1, with 9 bases that match TRBD2. This CDR3 comprises 15 residues. Germline V lookup: CDR1 MGHRA, CDR2 YSYEKL. J gave up 7 bases and V 2 bases, and 6 bases lay outside the gene matches. This CDR3 reads CASSQSSGSHNEQFF. The DNA of the CDR3 is TGCGCCAGCAGCCAAAGTAGCGGGAGCCATAATGAGCAGTTCTTC.

In its sample, this clone was seen a few times. V gene TRBV19 combines with J gene TRBJ1-5; D remains ambiguous. The ends were cut back, 3 bases at V and 2 bases at J, with 5 bases in the middle. The CDR3 extends over 13 amino acids. Germline loops: CDR1 LNHDA, CDR2 SQIVND (reference sequence). The DNA for the CDR3 is TGTGCCAGTAGTATCGCGCGCAATCAGCCCCAGCATTTT. Its protein product is CASSIARNQPQHF.

The V and J genes are TRBV18 and TRBJ2-7; 7 positions agree with TRBD1. The CDR3 runs 13 residues. Germline V gene sequence: CDR1 KGHSH, CDR2 LQKENI. J lost 4 bases, V lost 5 bases, and 5 bases had no gene match. The CDR3 sequence: CASSYETGYEQYF. The CDR3 DNA reads TGTGCCAGCTCATACGAGACAGGGTACGAGCAGTACTTC.

The chain is built from TRBV7-8 and TRBJ2-7, with D perhaps matching TRBD1 (5 bases). Germline V lookup: CDR1 SGHVS, CDR2 FQNEAQ. This CDR3 is 13 amino acids long. Trimming shortened V by 6 bases and J by 7 bases, and 16 bases separated the two germline ends. This chain's CDR3 is CASSTSQGAEQYF. Written as DNA, the CDR3 is TGTGCCAGCAGTACGTCCCAGGGTGCTGAGCAGTACTTC.

A single count supports this clone. The J gene is TRBJ2-1, the V gene TRBV5-1, with 11 nucleotides matching TRBD2. Germline V lookup: CDR1 SGHRS, CDR2 YFSETQ. J was trimmed by 7 bases and V by 1 base; bases with no gene match: 16. CDR3 length: 19 residues. This CDR3 is CASSLIGLAGTGMRNEQFF. The CDR3, as DNA: TGCGCCAGCAGCTTGATAGGACTAGCGGGTACAGGGATGAGGAATGAGCAGTTCTTC.

The rearrangement joins TRBV6-1 to TRBJ1-1; no firm D call. V lost 6 bases, J lost 3 bases, and 8 bases lay in between. The CDR3 runs to 12 residues. Germline V gives CDR1 MNHNS, CDR2 SASEGT. For the CDR3, the DNA is TGTGCCAGCAGGAATGGGTACACTGAAGCTTTCTTT. As protein: CASRNGYTEAFF.

A single count supports this clone. This chain uses TRBV27 with TRBJ2-5, with 8 bases fitting TRBD2. The germline V gene encodes CDR1 MNHEY and CDR2 SMNVEV (reference sequence). V lost 9 bases, J lost 4 bases, and 7 bases stayed unmatched. The CDR3 is 13 residues long. In nucleotides, the CDR3 is TGTGCCAGTTCCCCGGGAGGGGTAGAGACCCAGTACTTC. Translation gives CASSPGGVETQYF.

This clone has just a few counts. The chain uses TRBV6-6 and TRBJ2-1; 10 bases fit TRBD2. The germline V gene encodes CDR1 MNHNY and CDR2 SVGAGI (reference sequence). The CDR3 extends over 14 amino acids. The trim removed 10 bases at V and 4 bases at J, leaving 7 bases unmatched. The DNA for the CDR3 is TGTGCCACCAGGTTAGCGGGGGGATACAATGAGCAGTTCTTC. Its translation: CATRLAGGYNEQFF.

Only one count was recorded for this clone. V usage is TRBV7-8 and J usage is TRBJ2-1; 9 positions match TRBD2. This CDR3 contains 16 residues. Trimming at V came to 4 bases and at J to 2 bases, leaving 6 bases not matched to a gene. Per the germline V gene, CDR1 is SGHVS and CDR2 is FQNEAQ. The CDR3 DNA reads as TGTGCCAGCAGCTCGCGACTAGCGGAGACCTACAATGAGCAGTTCTTC. Encoded protein: CASSSRLAETYNEQFF.

The V and J genes are TRBV6-1 and TRBJ2-7; possibly TRBD1 for D (5 bases). With 1 base removed from V and 3 bases from J, the gap between germline ends came to 10 bases. Germline CDR1 and CDR2: MNHNS and SASEGT. The CDR3 is made up of 14 amino acids. CDR3: CASSEDRYYYEQYF. The DNA of the CDR3 is TGTGCCAGCAGTGAAGACAGGTACTACTACGAGCAGTACTTC.

This chain joins TRBV6-5 and TRBJ2-1; no firm D call. This CDR3 is 14 amino acids long. Germline V gene lookup returns CDR1 MNHEY and CDR2 SVGAGI. Trimming stripped 5 bases from V and 7 bases from J, with 15 bases between. CDR3 sequence (DNA): TGTGCCAGCAGTGAAGAGTGGCCCAAGAATGAGCAGTTCTTC. Protein product: CASSEEWPKNEQFF.

This chain connects TRBV6-1 to TRBJ2-7; 8 nucleotides line up with TRBD2. In germline, CDR1 is MNHNS, CDR2 SASEGT. CDR3 length: 15 residues. With 2 bases clipped from V and 5 bases from J, the junction kept 8 bases outside the gene matches. In DNA, the CDR3 is TGTGCCAGCAGTGAATACGGGGGGGCGCGGAACGAGCAGTACTTC. It codes for CASSEYGGARNEQYF.